This T cell receptor beta chain was recovered during a study of cytomegalovirus exposure and HLA in healthy donors (TCRdb year 2017). A note on the overall study: According to an earlier analysis of several hundred of the donors, about 179 million T cells yielded 95 million to 140 million unique TCR beta sequences and about 300 Gb of sequence data. On average, around 200,000 unique TCR beta nucleotide sequences were sequenced per donor among a few hundred genotyped donors of the cohort, with 15% to 20% of those sequences being non-productive. Four to six DR-DQ haplotypes were handled as single units for association and clustering, since linkage in the cohort was strong. Typing coverage varied by locus: roughly 629-630 donors for A, B, C, DRB1 and DQB1; under 550 for DQA1; about 600 for DPA1; about 450 for DPB1. Both class I and class II loci were covered by HLA typing, at four-digit resolution. To predict cytomegalovirus infection status, the study brought together high-throughput TCR immunosequencing, statistical association of individual TCRs with disease status, and machine learning. An earlier analysis of some 500 of the donors used high-throughput TCR beta sequencing to judge whether each TCR beta V gene segment behaved as functional or pseudogenic. In a later analysis, previously published TCR beta repertoires from roughly 710 donors were re-analyzed and high-resolution HLA genotyping was added so that TCR occurrence patterns could be studied. Besides the first cohort of around 700 subjects, a separate validation cohort made up of roughly 120 different subjects was used. Roughly 300 gigabases of sequencing data and about 92 million unique TCR sequences made up an early release that covered some 640 HLA-typed donors. A later genetic analysis took genome-wide SNP genotypes for about 60% of the roughly 670 donors and used that subset as a discovery cohort. The later analysis used no new phenotypic data to find candidate immune exposures, relying instead on TCR beta sequences and their occurrence across donors. The study profiled the T cell repertoires of fewer than 850 subjects by immunosequencing and related them to cytomegalovirus serostatus. Every repertoire in the discovery cohort had been generated on one and the same sequencing platform. The study aimed to test whether signatures of past pathogen exposure could be identified by cataloging public T cell receptors. Donor age, sex, ethnicity and CMV serostatus were compiled together with the repertoire data. Among the roughly 400 genotyped donors, more than 70% belonged to the genetic ancestry cluster associated with self-reported Caucasian donors. Broad study findings and their caveats: This cohort had only TCR beta chains sequenced, and the lack of alpha or paired-chain data limited which features could be detected. Because HLA typing was missing for some donors at each locus, association tests included only the typed subset. V-gene and J-gene trimming of TCR beta chains was associated with a missense DCLRE1C variant in a later genetic analysis, and the association was replicated in an independent cohort. Some IMGT-functional V segments, including TRBV6-2 and TRBV6-3, could not be told apart with the 87-base-pair reads, so those segments were excluded. The classifier was reported to diagnose cytomegalovirus status with high specificity and sensitivity in both the original cohort and the validation cohort. The presence/absence analyses assumed that sequencing depth was roughly uniform across donors, and that assumption may not be true. When HLA alleles, especially DR and DQ, strongly co-occurred, TCR associations were difficult to assign to individual alleles. Broadly in line with IMGT annotations, most TCR beta V segments showed up in productive rearrangements about 87% or about 30% of the time in an earlier analysis of 587 of the donors. In the study, 150 to 200 TCR beta chains were listed as associated with cytomegalovirus. According to a later analysis, parvovirus B19, influenza, CMV and Epstein-Barr virus appeared linked to several top co-occurrence clusters. A later analysis found that most CMV-associated TCR beta chains appeared HLA-restricted, with HLA associations seemingly driven largely by CMV exposure. The sequencing pipeline was judged likely to have produced a cluster of highly shared sequence variants as a technical artifact. A further reported finding was that TCR beta sequences accurately predicted the HLA-A and HLA-B alleles for most subjects in the first cohort. CMV serostatus was the only immune exposure information available for the cohort. Three of the identified cytomegalovirus-associated TCR beta chains were confirmed in vitro to be specific for cytomegalovirus antigens. Specific HLA alleles were associated with more than 15,000 TCR beta sequences at a false discovery rate of 0.05 in a later analysis. Because counts were too low, some 17 rarely observed V segments, including chromosome 9 orphons, were excluded from the earlier analysis of around 590 of the donors. A later analysis found that TCR association rates varied across HLA loci, with DRB1 alleles showing the most associated TCRs and HLA-C alleles the fewest. Linkage disequilibrium might explain the correlated functional status among segregating V segments, but an unknown experimental factor could not be ruled out. According to a later genetic analysis, donors in an Asian-associated ancestry cluster had fewer N-insertions in productive TCRs than the roughly 670-donor mean. Most TCR sequences were seen in very few donors, while some public TCRs were found in many individuals. A later analysis found that HLA-associated TCR beta chains were more clonally expanded and had lower generation probabilities than equally common non-associated chains. The authors suggested that the approach could potentially be extended to other disease states and immunological phenotypes.

The V end loses 1 base and the J end loses 4 bases, and a stretch of 14 bases separates them. The CDR3 holds 15 amino acids from the cysteine to the phenylalanine. Only CDR3 DNA remains: 45 bases, in frame from the first base. CDR1 and CDR2, per the germline V gene, are SGDLS and YYNGEE. The cohort consisted of 650 to 850 healthy bone marrow donors. Cohort members were all nominally healthy when sampled, although unrecorded immune exposures were likely present. The donor was CMV seropositive and belonged to the group of around 300 seropositive cohort members. A peripheral blood sample was provided by each donor, and peripheral blood mononuclear cells were used for TCR beta sequencing. The Qiagen DNeasy Blood Extraction Kit was used to extract genomic DNA from the blood cell samples. Receptor libraries were prepared by the immunoSEQ multiplex PCR assay. The multiplex PCR relied on a mix of 60 forward primers for TCR Vbeta segments and 13 reverse primers for TCR Jbeta segments. The CDR3 region of rearranged TCR beta genes was amplified from genomic DNA with a multiplex PCR assay. The Illumina HiSeq System was used to sequence the amplified TCR beta libraries as 87-base-pair reads. As for the authors' bioinformatics: Across the 670 or so repertoires, a later analysis counted some 80 million unique TCR beta chains, some 11 million of which were shared by at least two donors. Raw reads were error-corrected and collapsed into unique sequences by a nearest-neighbor algorithm in which closely related sequences were merged to remove PCR and sequencing errors. To assign V, D and J gene segments, CDR3 sequences were aligned to IMGT reference sequences. For a sequence to be retained, a match of at least six nucleotides to both a V gene segment and a J gene segment was required. A rearrangement was called productive if the CDR3 had no stop codons and remained in frame with V and J, and every other rearrangement was called non-productive. Following IMGT convention, CDR3 was defined as the stretch from the second conserved V-encoded cysteine to the conserved J-encoded phenylalanine. Sequences without an unambiguous match to a single V gene segment were excluded from the earlier analysis of over 500 of the donors. In an earlier analysis of 587 of the donors, V segments were called functional above 56.7% productive rearrangements and were called segregating when the between-donor standard deviation exceeded 5%. To diagnose cytomegalovirus status from the catalog of TCR beta chain sequences, a statistical classification framework was built. In a later analysis, V and J genes were assigned by comparing TCR nucleotide sequences against IMGT/GENE-DB human TR gene sequences. The TCRdist pipeline was used in a later analysis to assign CDR3 sequences and most-parsimonious VDJ recombination scenarios. In a later analysis, every TCR beta chain was defined by the combination of its CDR3 amino acid sequence and its V-gene family, and reads without a unique V-gene family were dropped. As a way to deal with suspected cross-contamination and a sequencing artifact, a later analysis dropped 450 to 600 nucleotide sequences that were highly shared and had low generation probability. In a later analysis, a clonal expansion index was calculated for each public chain from normalized within-repertoire ranks of inferred template counts. In a later analysis, generation probabilities were computed using a VDJ recombination model fitted to out-of-frame rearrangements, and the results were checked against IGoR. In a later analysis, TCR-TCR, TCR-HLA and TCR-CMV co-occurrence was scored with hypergeometric tests, and a repertoire-size bias correction was applied to TCR pairs. A later analysis estimated false discovery rates by permuting HLA or CMV assignments 20 times. A later analysis grouped co-occurring TCRs with DBSCAN, adding TCRdist sequence similarity when clustering within HLA-allele-positive subsets. For co-occurrence clustering, repertoires with fewer than 30,000 or more than 120,000 public chains were excluded, along with about five repertoires with anomalous nucleotide sharing. Sourced from immuneACCESS, this table was stored by TCRdb with only in-frame sequences that have V and J called. A share of the clones is absent; for the studies checked, an unresolved V gene accounts for under half, and the remainder has no known explanation. V, J and clone size were drawn from that table, and D and trimming were deduced from the DNA. This sample has some 150,000 clones in its table, and 70% to 90% of those were observed once. The ten top clones hold approximately 7% of the sample.

On this clone: Its antigen remains undetermined. No much larger clonotype is one base removed from it; base qualities were not supplied.

Here the chain combines TRBV9 and TRBJ1-1; the D gene cannot be named for sure. The sample was PBMCs. This clonotype was sampled from a young woman in good health and CMV-seropositive. In nucleotides, the sequence is TGTGCCAGCAGCGTAACCCCCGAGGTCGGCACTGAAGCTTTCTTT. This translates into CASSVTPEVGTEAFF.